A selection of T cell receptor beta chains follows, all from one sample in a study of OX40 agonist ivuxolimab in advanced cancers. Data came from immunoSEQ multiplex PCR; TCRdb stores just in-frame clones and leaves some out. The data contain 37,000 or so clones, roughly nine tenths of them singletons. Sequencing was performed on CD4+ or CD8+ T cells sorted from blood, taken in a trial of the OX40 agonist ivuxolimab. These receptors originate from an adult with an advanced solid tumor such as melanoma, head and neck, liver or kidney cancer. Both conserved end residues are part of each CDR3. Each record gives: D gene, J gene, CDR3 length, clone size, V gene, CDR3 protein, CDR3 DNA. D genes are given only for firm matches. The size of a clone is reported for some rows only, either as once, few or many, or as a class for expanded clones.

d_call: .
j_call: TRBJ2-7
cdr3_length: 15
clone_size: .
v_call: TRBV9
cdr3_aa: CASSVGLGGGYEQYF
cdr3_nt: TGTGCCAGCAGCGTAGGTTTGGGGGGTGGATACGAGCAGTACTTC

d_call: .
j_call: TRBJ1-6
cdr3_length: 13
clone_size: .
v_call: TRBV30
cdr3_aa: CAWTDTEGSPLHF
cdr3_nt: TGTGCCTGGACGGACACAGAGGGTTCACCCCTCCACTTT

d_call: .
j_call: TRBJ2-7
cdr3_length: 14
clone_size: once
v_call: TRBV10-2
cdr3_aa: CASSESQGGYEQYF
cdr3_nt: TGCGCCAGCAGTGAGAGCCAGGGTGGCTACGAGCAGTACTTC

d_call: TRBD1
j_call: TRBJ2-7
cdr3_length: 14
clone_size: .
v_call: TRBV6-5
cdr3_aa: CASSFGQGVYEQYF
cdr3_nt: TGTGCCAGCAGTTTCGGACAGGGAGTCTACGAGCAGTACTTC

d_call: .
j_call: TRBJ1-1
cdr3_length: 12
clone_size: .
v_call: TRBV10-3
cdr3_aa: CAISKDRTAAFF
cdr3_nt: TGTGCCATCAGCAAAGACAGGACCGCAGCTTTCTTT

d_call: .
j_call: TRBJ2-7
cdr3_length: 15
clone_size: .
v_call: TRBV7-9
cdr3_aa: CASSSDRRTGYEQYF
cdr3_nt: TGTGCCAGCAGCTCTGACCGACGCACTGGCTACGAGCAGTACTTC

d_call: .
j_call: TRBJ1-1
cdr3_length: 12
clone_size: .
v_call: TRBV2
cdr3_aa: CASSEANTEAFF
cdr3_nt: TGTGCCAGCAGTGAGGCGAACACTGAAGCTTTCTTT

d_call: .
j_call: TRBJ1-6
cdr3_length: 14
clone_size: .
v_call: TRBV5-5
cdr3_aa: CASSESSYNSPLHF
cdr3_nt: TGTGCCAGCAGTGAGAGCTCCTATAATTCACCCCTCCACTTT

d_call: TRBD1
j_call: TRBJ2-2
cdr3_length: 16
clone_size: .
v_call: TRBV5-1
cdr3_aa: CASSPGTGKGSGELFF
cdr3_nt: TGCGCCAGCAGCCCCGGGACAGGGAAAGGCTCCGGGGAGCTGTTTTTT

d_call: .
j_call: TRBJ1-1
cdr3_length: 13
clone_size: .
v_call: TRBV19
cdr3_aa: CASSWGLNTEAFF
cdr3_nt: TGTGCCAGTAGCTGGGGCCTGAACACTGAAGCTTTCTTT

d_call: .
j_call: TRBJ2-4
cdr3_length: 13
clone_size: .
v_call: TRBV6-5
cdr3_aa: CASSYGPKNIQYF
cdr3_nt: TGTGCCAGCAGTTACGGCCCCAAAAACATTCAGTACTTC

d_call: .
j_call: TRBJ1-2
cdr3_length: 13
clone_size: .
v_call: TRBV5-1
cdr3_aa: CASSPAELYGYTF
cdr3_nt: TGCGCCAGCAGCCCCGCGGAGTTGTATGGCTACACCTTC

d_call: .
j_call: TRBJ1-1
cdr3_length: 13
clone_size: once
v_call: TRBV13
cdr3_aa: CASSLATNTEAFF
cdr3_nt: TGTGCCAGCAGCTTAGCAACGAACACTGAAGCTTTCTTT

d_call: TRBD1
j_call: TRBJ1-2
cdr3_length: 16
clone_size: .
v_call: TRBV30
cdr3_aa: CAWSRGQVIELYGYTF
cdr3_nt: TGTGCCTGGAGTAGAGGACAGGTGATTGAACTATATGGCTACACCTTC

d_call: .
j_call: TRBJ2-7
cdr3_length: 15
clone_size: .
v_call: TRBV7-8
cdr3_aa: CASSLEGRKTYEQYF
cdr3_nt: TGTGCCAGCAGCTTAGAAGGGCGAAAAACCTACGAGCAGTACTTC

d_call: .
j_call: TRBJ1-5
cdr3_length: 17
clone_size: .
v_call: TRBV19
cdr3_aa: CASSILERAGFNQPQHF
cdr3_nt: TGTGCCAGTAGTATATTGGAGCGGGCAGGGTTCAATCAGCCCCAGCATTTT

d_call: .
j_call: TRBJ2-7
cdr3_length: 12
clone_size: once
v_call: TRBV27
cdr3_aa: CASSFRGGEQYF
cdr3_nt: TGTGCCAGCAGTTTCAGGGGCGGCGAGCAGTACTTC

d_call: .
j_call: TRBJ2-7
cdr3_length: 16
clone_size: .
v_call: TRBV4-2
cdr3_aa: CASSQDPPGPGAEQYF
cdr3_nt: TGTGCCAGCAGCCAAGACCCCCCCGGACCAGGCGCCGAGCAGTACTTC

d_call: TRBD1
j_call: TRBJ2-3
cdr3_length: 14
clone_size: .
v_call: TRBV27
cdr3_aa: CASRTGGGTDTQYF
cdr3_nt: TGTGCCAGCCGAACAGGGGGCGGCACAGATACGCAGTATTTT

d_call: .
j_call: TRBJ2-7
cdr3_length: 12
clone_size: .
v_call: TRBV15
cdr3_aa: CATSDTSYEQYF
cdr3_nt: TGTGCCACCAGCGATACTTCCTACGAGCAGTACTTC

d_call: .
j_call: TRBJ1-5
cdr3_length: 13
clone_size: .
v_call: TRBV12-5
cdr3_aa: CASGPDVNQPQHF
cdr3_nt: TGTGCTAGTGGTCCGGACGTTAATCAGCCCCAGCATTTT

d_call: .
j_call: TRBJ2-7
cdr3_length: 14
clone_size: .
v_call: TRBV1
cdr3_aa: CTSSRQAPGGEQYF
cdr3_nt: TGCACCAGCAGCCGACAGGCTCCGGGAGGCGAGCAGTACTTC

d_call: .
j_call: TRBJ2-3
cdr3_length: 16
clone_size: .
v_call: TRBV9
cdr3_aa: CASSVAEGGGLDTQYF
cdr3_nt: TGTGCCAGCAGCGTAGCTGAGGGGGGAGGTCTGGATACGCAGTATTTT

d_call: .
j_call: TRBJ1-5
cdr3_length: 14
clone_size: .
v_call: TRBV7-9
cdr3_aa: CASSKGDINQPQHF
cdr3_nt: TGTGCCAGCAGCAAAGGGGACATTAATCAGCCCCAGCATTTT

d_call: .
j_call: TRBJ2-7
cdr3_length: 14
clone_size: .
v_call: TRBV14
cdr3_aa: CASSQEGRDYEQYF
cdr3_nt: TGTGCCAGCAGCCAAGAGGGCAGAGATTACGAGCAGTACTTC

d_call: .
j_call: TRBJ2-1
cdr3_length: 16
clone_size: .
v_call: TRBV10-3
cdr3_aa: CAISDRTDASVDEQFF
cdr3_nt: TGTGCCATCAGTGATAGGACGGACGCGTCTGTGGATGAGCAGTTCTTC

d_call: TRBD1
j_call: TRBJ1-5
cdr3_length: 13
clone_size: .
v_call: TRBV7-9
cdr3_aa: CASSWDREVVQHF
cdr3_nt: TGTGCCAGCAGCTGGGACAGGGAGGTGGTCCAGCATTTT

d_call: .
j_call: TRBJ2-2
cdr3_length: 13
clone_size: .
v_call: TRBV27
cdr3_aa: CASSLAHTGELFF
cdr3_nt: TGTGCCAGCAGTTTAGCCCACACCGGGGAGCTGTTTTTT

d_call: .
j_call: TRBJ2-3
cdr3_length: 14
clone_size: .
v_call: TRBV7-9
cdr3_aa: CASSLYIKADTQYF
cdr3_nt: TGTGCCAGCAGCTTGTACATTAAGGCAGATACGCAGTATTTT

d_call: .
j_call: TRBJ2-7
cdr3_length: 15
clone_size: .
v_call: TRBV19
cdr3_aa: CASSNGSPSSYEQYF
cdr3_nt: TGTGCCAGTAGTAACGGCAGTCCTAGCTCCTACGAGCAGTACTTC

d_call: TRBD1
j_call: TRBJ1-5
cdr3_length: 16
clone_size: .
v_call: TRBV4-1
cdr3_aa: CASSPAGQGGNQPQHF
cdr3_nt: TGCGCCAGCAGCCCCGCGGGACAGGGAGGAAATCAGCCCCAGCATTTT

d_call: .
j_call: TRBJ1-5
cdr3_length: 15
clone_size: medium-sized
v_call: TRBV19
cdr3_aa: CASSIGTADNQPQHF
cdr3_nt: TGTGCCAGTAGTATAGGGACAGCCGACAATCAGCCCCAGCATTTT

d_call: .
j_call: TRBJ1-1
cdr3_length: 12
clone_size: .
v_call: TRBV5-1
cdr3_aa: CASSEQDTEAFF
cdr3_nt: TGCGCCAGCAGCGAACAGGACACTGAAGCTTTCTTT

d_call: .
j_call: TRBJ1-1
cdr3_length: 15
clone_size: .
v_call: TRBV6-5
cdr3_aa: CASSPTVGMNTEAFF
cdr3_nt: TGTGCCAGCAGCCCCACGGTTGGGATGAACACTGAAGCTTTCTTT

d_call: TRBD2
j_call: TRBJ2-2
cdr3_length: 17
clone_size: .
v_call: TRBV4-3
cdr3_aa: CASSQTNSGGATGELFF
cdr3_nt: TGCGCCAGCAGCCAAACAAATAGCGGGGGGGCTACCGGGGAGCTGTTTTTT

d_call: TRBD2
j_call: TRBJ2-5
cdr3_length: 16
clone_size: .
v_call: TRBV7-6
cdr3_aa: CASSPPTAGLQETQYF
cdr3_nt: TGTGCCAGCAGCCCTCCAACAGCGGGGCTCCAAGAGACCCAGTACTTC

d_call: .
j_call: TRBJ1-5
cdr3_length: 15
clone_size: once
v_call: TRBV4-1
cdr3_aa: CASSPTVTSNQPQHF
cdr3_nt: TGCGCCAGCAGCCCGACAGTTACTAGCAATCAGCCCCAGCATTTT

d_call: .
j_call: TRBJ1-4
cdr3_length: 11
clone_size: .
v_call: TRBV6-5
cdr3_aa: CASTFNEKLFF
cdr3_nt: TGTGCCAGCACCTTTAATGAAAAACTGTTTTTT

d_call: .
j_call: TRBJ2-7
cdr3_length: 14
clone_size: .
v_call: TRBV27
cdr3_aa: CASSLMGSAYEQYF
cdr3_nt: TGTGCCAGCAGTCTTATGGGGTCGGCCTACGAGCAGTACTTC

d_call: .
j_call: TRBJ2-7
cdr3_length: 13
clone_size: .
v_call: TRBV30
cdr3_aa: CAWSGDLSYEQYF
cdr3_nt: TGTGCCTGGAGTGGAGACCTCTCCTACGAGCAGTACTTC

d_call: .
j_call: TRBJ2-1
cdr3_length: 14
clone_size: .
v_call: TRBV4-1
cdr3_aa: CASSQGLAGNEQFF
cdr3_nt: TGCGCCAGCAGCCAAGGTCTAGCCGGCAATGAGCAGTTCTTC

d_call: TRBD1
j_call: TRBJ2-2
cdr3_length: 13
clone_size: .
v_call: TRBV2
cdr3_aa: CASSPGGTGELFF
cdr3_nt: TGTGCCAGCAGTCCAGGGGGCACCGGGGAGCTGTTTTTT

d_call: .
j_call: TRBJ1-1
cdr3_length: 14
clone_size: .
v_call: TRBV6-1
cdr3_aa: CASNGGVMNTEAFF
cdr3_nt: TGTGCCAGCAATGGGGGCGTTATGAACACTGAAGCTTTCTTT

d_call: TRBD1
j_call: TRBJ2-7
cdr3_length: 14
clone_size: .
v_call: TRBV7-2
cdr3_aa: CASSLRDRGYEQYF
cdr3_nt: TGTGCCAGCAGCTTGAGGGACAGGGGCTACGAGCAGTACTTC

d_call: TRBD1
j_call: TRBJ2-3
cdr3_length: 15
clone_size: .
v_call: TRBV5-4
cdr3_aa: CASSLGQGVTDTQYF
cdr3_nt: TGTGCCAGCAGCTTGGGACAGGGGGTCACAGATACGCAGTATTTT

d_call: TRBD1
j_call: TRBJ2-7
cdr3_length: 16
clone_size: .
v_call: TRBV7-7
cdr3_aa: CASSSRPGQGLYEQYF
cdr3_nt: TGTGCCAGCAGCTCCCGGCCGGGACAGGGGCTCTACGAGCAGTACTTC

d_call: .
j_call: TRBJ1-1
cdr3_length: 12
clone_size: .
v_call: TRBV19
cdr3_aa: CASTFGAREAFF
cdr3_nt: TGTGCCAGTACATTTGGGGCAAGAGAAGCTTTCTTT

d_call: .
j_call: TRBJ1-5
cdr3_length: 15
clone_size: .
v_call: TRBV4-1
cdr3_aa: CASSLVPDSNQPQHF
cdr3_nt: TGCGCCAGCAGCCTCGTCCCAGACAGCAATCAGCCCCAGCATTTT

d_call: .
j_call: TRBJ1-2
cdr3_length: 12
clone_size: .
v_call: TRBV12-5
cdr3_aa: CASGLVSDGYTF
cdr3_nt: TGTGCTAGTGGTTTGGTGAGCGACGGCTACACCTTC

d_call: .
j_call: TRBJ2-7
cdr3_length: 13
clone_size: .
v_call: TRBV7-9
cdr3_aa: CASRGTSSYEQYF
cdr3_nt: TGTGCCAGCAGGGGGACTTCCTCCTACGAGCAGTACTTC

d_call: TRBD1
j_call: TRBJ1-1
cdr3_length: 15
clone_size: .
v_call: TRBV13
cdr3_aa: CASSPYGTGETEAFF
cdr3_nt: TGTGCCAGCAGCCCGTACGGGACAGGGGAAACTGAAGCTTTCTTT